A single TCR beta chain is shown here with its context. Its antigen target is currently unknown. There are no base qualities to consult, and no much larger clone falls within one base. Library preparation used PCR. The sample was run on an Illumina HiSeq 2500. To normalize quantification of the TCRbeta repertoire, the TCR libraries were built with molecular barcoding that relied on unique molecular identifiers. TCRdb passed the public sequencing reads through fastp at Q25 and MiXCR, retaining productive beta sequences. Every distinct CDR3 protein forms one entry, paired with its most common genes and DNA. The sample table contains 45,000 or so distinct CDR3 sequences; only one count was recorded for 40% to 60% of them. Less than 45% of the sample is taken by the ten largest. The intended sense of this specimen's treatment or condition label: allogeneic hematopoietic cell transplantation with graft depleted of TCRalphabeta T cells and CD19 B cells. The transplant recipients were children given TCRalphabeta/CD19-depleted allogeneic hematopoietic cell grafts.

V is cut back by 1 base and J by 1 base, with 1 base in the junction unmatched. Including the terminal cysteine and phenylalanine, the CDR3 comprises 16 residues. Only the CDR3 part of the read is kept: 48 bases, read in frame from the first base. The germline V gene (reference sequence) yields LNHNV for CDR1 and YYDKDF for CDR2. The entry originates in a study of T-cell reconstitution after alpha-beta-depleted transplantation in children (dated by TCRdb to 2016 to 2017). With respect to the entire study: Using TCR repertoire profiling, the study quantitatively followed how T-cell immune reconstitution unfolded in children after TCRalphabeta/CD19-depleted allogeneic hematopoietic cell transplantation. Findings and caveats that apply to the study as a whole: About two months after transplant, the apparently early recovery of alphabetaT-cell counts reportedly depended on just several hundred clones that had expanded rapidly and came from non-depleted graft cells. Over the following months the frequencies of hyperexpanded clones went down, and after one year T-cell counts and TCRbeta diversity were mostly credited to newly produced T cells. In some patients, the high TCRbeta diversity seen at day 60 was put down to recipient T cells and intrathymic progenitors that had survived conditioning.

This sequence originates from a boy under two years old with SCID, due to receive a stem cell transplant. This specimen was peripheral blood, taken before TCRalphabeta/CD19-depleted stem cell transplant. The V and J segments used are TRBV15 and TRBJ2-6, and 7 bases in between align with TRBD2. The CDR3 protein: CATSRGEGSGANVLTF. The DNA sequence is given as TGTGCCACCAGCAGAGGGGAGGGGTCTGGGGCCAACGTCCTGACTTTC.